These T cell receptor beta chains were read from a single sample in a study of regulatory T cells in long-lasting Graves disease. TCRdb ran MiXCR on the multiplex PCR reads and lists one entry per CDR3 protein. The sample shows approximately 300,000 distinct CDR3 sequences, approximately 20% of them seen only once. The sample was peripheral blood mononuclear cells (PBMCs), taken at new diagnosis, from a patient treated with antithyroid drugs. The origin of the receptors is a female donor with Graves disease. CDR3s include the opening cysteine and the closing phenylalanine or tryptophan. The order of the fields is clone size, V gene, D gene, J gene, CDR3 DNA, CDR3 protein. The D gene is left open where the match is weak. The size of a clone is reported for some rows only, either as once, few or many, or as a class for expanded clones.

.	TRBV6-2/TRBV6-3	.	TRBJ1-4	TGTGCCAGCAGCATATCAGCGCGGGACACCCAATTTGCTAATGAAAAACTGTTTTTT	CASSISARDTQFANEKLFF
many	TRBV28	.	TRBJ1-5	TGTGCCAGCAGCCCTAGAGACAGTCAGCCCCAGCATTTT	CASSPRDSQPQHF
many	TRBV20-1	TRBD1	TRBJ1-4	TGCAGTGCTAGAGAGGGACAGGGGACAGTCCTTGAAAAACTGTTTTTT	CSAREGQGTVLEKLFF
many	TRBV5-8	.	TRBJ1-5	TGTGCCAGCAGTCACAGGGTCTCAAGCAATCAGCCCCAGCATTTT	CASSHRVSSNQPQHF
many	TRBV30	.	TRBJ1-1	TGTGCCTGGAGTGTAGGAGGCCCTGAAGCTTTCTTT	CAWSVGGPEAFF
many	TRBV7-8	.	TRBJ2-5	TGTGCCAGCAGCTTAGCTAGAGGCGGGACCAGTGGTTCCCAAGAGACCCAGTACTTC	CASSLARGGTSGSQETQYF
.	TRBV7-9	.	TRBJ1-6	TGTGCCAGCAGCTTATTCACACTTACCAACTATAATTCACCCCTCCACTTT	CASSLFTLTNYNSPLHF
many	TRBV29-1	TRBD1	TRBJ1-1	TGCAGCGTTGCAGGGGGGATGCACACTGAAGCTTTCTTT	CSVAGGMHTEAFF
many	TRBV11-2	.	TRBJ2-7	TGTGCCAGCAGCTTAGTGACAACCGTCTTCTACGAGCAGTACTTC	CASSLVTTVFYEQYF
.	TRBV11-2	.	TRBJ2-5	TGTGCCAGCAGCTTAGACCCAGGGGCTAGCCAAGAGACCCAGTACTTC	CASSLDPGASQETQYF
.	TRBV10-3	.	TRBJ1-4	TGTGCCATCAGTGAGTCGGGCGTGCGTGGGCAGCATAATGAAAAACTGTTTTTT	CAISESGVRGQHNEKLFF
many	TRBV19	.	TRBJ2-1	TGTGCCAGTAGTACAGCACCATCGCCTGGCTACAATGAGCAGTTCTTC	CASSTAPSPGYNEQFF
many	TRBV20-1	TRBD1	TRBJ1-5	TGCAGTGCTAGATCCGGACAGGGTGATCAGCCCCAGCATTTT	CSARSGQGDQPQHF
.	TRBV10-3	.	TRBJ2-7	TGTGCCATCAGTGGGGACCAAAACAACGAGCAGTACTTC	CAISGDQNNEQYF
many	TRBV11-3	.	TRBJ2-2	TGTGCCAGCAACCCACCCCTCGGGGCCGGGGAGCTGTTTTTT	CASNPPLGAGELFF
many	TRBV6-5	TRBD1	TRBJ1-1	TGTGCCAGCAGTTACGGGACAGGGAATGTTGAAGCTTTCTTT	CASSYGTGNVEAFF
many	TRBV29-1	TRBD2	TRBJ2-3	TGCAGCGTAACAGGTTTTAGCGGGACTAGCACAGATACGCAGTATTTT	CSVTGFSGTSTDTQYF
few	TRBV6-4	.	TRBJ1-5	TGTGCCAGCGGCCCAGGGGAGGGGGGATATAGCAATCAGCCCCAGCATTTT	CASGPGEGGYSNQPQHF
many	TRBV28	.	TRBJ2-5	TGTGCCAGCAGTTCTTATCCTCAAGAGACCCAGTACTTC	CASSSYPQETQYF
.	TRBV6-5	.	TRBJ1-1	TGTGCCAGCAGTTCGCAGTCCAATGGCCAGAAAGCTTTCTTT	CASSSQSNGQKAFF
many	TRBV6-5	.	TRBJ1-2	TGTGCCAGCAGTTACACCGGAAAAAACAGGGCTCACGATGGCTACACCTTC	CASSYTGKNRAHDGYTF
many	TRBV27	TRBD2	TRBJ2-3	TGTGCCAGCAGTTTCCTGACTAGCGGGAGGGTGGCGCAGTATTTT	CASSFLTSGRVAQYF
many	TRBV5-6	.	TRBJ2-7	TGTGCCAGCAGCTTGTCGGGACGGCTCTACGAGCAGTACTTC	CASSLSGRLYEQYF
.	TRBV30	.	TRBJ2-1	TGTGCCTGGAGCCCGGGGCTACTTTCGGGCGATGAGCAGTTCTTC	CAWSPGLLSGDEQFF
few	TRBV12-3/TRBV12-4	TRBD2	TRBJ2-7	TGTGCCAGCAGGACGGGACTAGTAAATCGCGAGCAGTACTTC	CASRTGLVNREQYF
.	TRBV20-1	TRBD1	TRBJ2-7	TGCAGTGCTAGGGGACAGGCTACCTACGAGCAGTACTTC	CSARGQATYEQYF
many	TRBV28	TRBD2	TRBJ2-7	TGTGCCAGCAGCTACCTTTTGGCGGGAGCCAAGGACGAGCAGTACTTC	CASSYLLAGAKDEQYF
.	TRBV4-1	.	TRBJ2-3	TGCGCCAGCAGCCAAGGGGAACTAGCCGCTAGCACAGATACGCAGTATTTT	CASSQGELAASTDTQYF
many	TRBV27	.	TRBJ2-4	TGTGCCAGCAGCTCCTGGAGAGGGGAGCAAAACATTCAGTACTTC	CASSSWRGEQNIQYF
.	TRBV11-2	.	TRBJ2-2	TGTGCCAGCAGCTTAATGGTTGGAAGGGACACCGGGGAGCTGTTTTTT	CASSLMVGRDTGELFF
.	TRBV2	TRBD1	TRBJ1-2	TGTGCCAGCAGGGGGGACAGCTGGGAATATGGCTACACCTTC	CASRGDSWEYGYTF
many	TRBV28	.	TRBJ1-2	TGTGCCAGCGTGGGGAATGGTGGCTACACCTTC	CASVGNGGYTF
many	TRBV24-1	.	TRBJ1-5	TGTGCCACCAGCCCGGGTCTTGGAGCTCCTCAGCCCCAGCATTTT	CATSPGLGAPQPQHF
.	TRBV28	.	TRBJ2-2	TGTGCCAGCAGTTTCCCAGGAGGGGAGCTGTTTTTT	CASSFPGGELFF
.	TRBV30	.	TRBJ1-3	TGTGCCTGGAGACCCTCCGGTCAGCATGCGGGAAACACCATATATTTC	CAWRPSGQHAGNTIYF
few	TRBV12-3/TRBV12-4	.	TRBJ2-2	TGTGCCAGCACCGAGGGGGGTTTTTCCCTCGGCGGGGAGCTGTTTTTT	CASTEGGFSLGGELFF
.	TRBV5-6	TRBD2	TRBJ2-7	TGTGCCAGCAGCACCGGGACTATCGGCGAGCAGTACTTC	CASSTGTIGEQYF
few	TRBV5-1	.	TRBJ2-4	TGCGCCAGCAGCCCCCGGGATTCTAACTCCTTTCAGTACTTC	CASSPRDSNSFQYF
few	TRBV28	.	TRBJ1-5	TGTGCCAGCAGTTTCTCAGTTGCCAATCAGCCCCAGCATTTT	CASSFSVANQPQHF
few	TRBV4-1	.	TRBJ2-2	TGCGCCAGCAGCCAAGGTTCAGCGGCAAACACCGGGGAGCTGTTTTTT	CASSQGSAANTGELFF
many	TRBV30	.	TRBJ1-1	TGTGCCTGGATAGGACCTGAAGCTTTCTTT	CAWIGPEAFF
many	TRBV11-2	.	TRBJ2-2	TGTGCCAGCAGCTCCAGTCCGCAGGAGCTGTTTTTT	CASSSSPQELFF
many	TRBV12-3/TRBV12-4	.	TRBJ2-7	TGTGCCAGCAGTTTCTTATCGATAGGGGAGCAGTACTTC	CASSFLSIGEQYF